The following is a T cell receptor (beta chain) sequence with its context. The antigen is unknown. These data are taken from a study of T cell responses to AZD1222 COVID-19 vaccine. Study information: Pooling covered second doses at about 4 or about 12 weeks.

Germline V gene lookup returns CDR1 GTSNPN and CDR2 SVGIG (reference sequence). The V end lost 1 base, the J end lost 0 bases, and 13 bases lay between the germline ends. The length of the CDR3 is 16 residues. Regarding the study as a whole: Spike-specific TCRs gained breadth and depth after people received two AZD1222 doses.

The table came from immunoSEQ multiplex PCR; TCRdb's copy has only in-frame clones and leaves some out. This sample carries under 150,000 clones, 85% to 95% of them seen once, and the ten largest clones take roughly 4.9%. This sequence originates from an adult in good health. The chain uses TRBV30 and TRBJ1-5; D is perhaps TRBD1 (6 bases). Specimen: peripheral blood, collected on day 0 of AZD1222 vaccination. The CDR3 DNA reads TGTGCCTGGAGTGGCGACAGGCCCTATAGCAATCAGCCCCAGCATTTT. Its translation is CAWSGDRPYSNQPQHF. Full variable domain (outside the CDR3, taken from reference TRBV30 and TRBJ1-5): SQTIHQWPATLVQPVGSPLSLECTVEGTSNPNLYWYRQAAGRGLQLLFYSVGIGQISSEVPQNLSASRPQDRQFILSSKKLLLSDSGFYLCAWSGDRPYSNQPQHFGDGTRLSIL.